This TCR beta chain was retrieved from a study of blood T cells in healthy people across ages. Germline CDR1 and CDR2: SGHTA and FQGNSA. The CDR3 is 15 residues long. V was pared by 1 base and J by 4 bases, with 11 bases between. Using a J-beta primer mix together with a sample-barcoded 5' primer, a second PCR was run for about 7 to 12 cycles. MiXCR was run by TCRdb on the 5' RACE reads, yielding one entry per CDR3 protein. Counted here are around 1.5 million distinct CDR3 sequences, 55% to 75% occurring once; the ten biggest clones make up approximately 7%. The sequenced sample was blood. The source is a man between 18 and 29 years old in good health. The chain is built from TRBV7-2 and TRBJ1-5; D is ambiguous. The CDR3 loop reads CASSLVGTENQPQHF. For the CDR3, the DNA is TGTGCCAGCAGCTTAGTAGGTACCGAAAATCAGCCCCAGCATTTT.